This T cell receptor (beta chain) is from a study of blood T cell repertoires in COVID-19. Study-wide background: Collection of acute and convalescent COVID-19 samples took place in the United States, Italy and Spain. T cells, B-cell-depleted T cells, or PBMCs supplied cDNA or gDNA.

How the authors handled the data: Reference gene primer amplification gave nucleated cell count estimates. Repertoires were generated with immunoSEQ multiplex PCR, while TCRdb's copy carries only in-frame clones and drops some. Clone size and V and J calls were adopted from that table, with D and trimming inferred from the DNA. Of under 250,000 clones detected, about 80% appear once; the ten largest clones hold 2.5% to 3%. This sequence was found in a woman aged 40 to 55 with active or convalescent COVID-19. Input material: peripheral blood.

The CDR3 protein is CASSLISSGNTIYF. In DNA form, the CDR3 reads TGTGCCAGCAGCTTGATTAGCTCTGGAAACACCATATATTTT. The rearrangement links TRBV5-6 to TRBJ1-3; D is unclear. CDR1 and CDR2 from the germline V gene are SGHDT and YYEEEE. The CDR3 is 14 amino acids. V lost 1 base and J 0 bases, leaving 5 bases between the germline ends. The whole variable domain, remainder taken from reference TRBV5-6 and TRBJ1-3, is DAGVTQSPTHLIKTRGQQVTLRCSPKSGHDTVSWYQQALGQGPQFIFQYYEEEERQRGNFPDRFSGHQFPNYSSELNVNALLLGDSALYLCASSLISSGNTIYFGEGSWLTVV.